This is a list of T cell receptor beta chains from one sample in a study of beta chain features in type 1 diabetes. TCRdb's table, derived via immunoSEQ multiplex PCR, lists solely in-frame clones and lacks some. This sample carries under 45,000 clones, roughly 50% of them seen once, and the ten largest clones take around 0.25%. Sequencing used stem cell memory CD4+ T cells from blood. These receptors were obtained from a woman aged 25-40 years in good health. Each CDR3 is given with its conserved first and last residue. Fields, in order: V gene, D gene, J gene, clone size, CDR3 protein, CDR3 DNA. D genes are given only for firm matches. Size values are once, few and many counts, or a class for expanded clones, and some rows have none.

v_gene: TRBV19
d_gene: NA
j_gene: TRBJ1-2
abundance: NA
CDR3aa: CASSDHREPVNYGYTF
CDR3nt: TGTGCCAGTAGTGATCACAGGGAGCCAGTTAACTATGGCTACACCTTC

v_gene: TRBV7-7
d_gene: NA
j_gene: TRBJ2-5
abundance: few
CDR3aa: CASSLGEVGVYTQYF
CDR3nt: TGTGCTAGCAGCTTAGGCGAGGTGGGAGTCTATACCCAGTACTTC

v_gene: TRBV28
d_gene: TRBD2
j_gene: TRBJ2-1
abundance: NA
CDR3aa: CASSASGSYNEQFF
CDR3nt: TGTGCCAGCAGTGCTAGCGGGAGTTACAATGAGCAGTTCTTC

v_gene: TRBV27
d_gene: NA
j_gene: TRBJ2-2
abundance: NA
CDR3aa: CASSLSGAANGGELFF
CDR3nt: TGTGCCAGCAGTTTATCGGGGGCAGCGAACGGCGGGGAGCTGTTTTTT

v_gene: TRBV4-1
d_gene: NA
j_gene: TRBJ1-5
abundance: NA
CDR3aa: CASSRDAGDSNQPQHF
CDR3nt: TGCGCCAGCAGCCGTGACGCGGGGGATAGCAATCAGCCCCAGCATTTT

v_gene: TRBV5-6
d_gene: NA
j_gene: TRBJ1-5
abundance: once
CDR3aa: CASSSGQLNQPQHF
CDR3nt: TGTGCCAGCAGCTCCGGACAGCTCAATCAGCCCCAGCATTTT

v_gene: TRBV18
d_gene: TRBD2
j_gene: TRBJ2-1
abundance: few
CDR3aa: CASIQTSGADNEQFF
CDR3nt: TGTGCCAGCATCCAGACTAGCGGGGCTGACAATGAGCAGTTCTTC

v_gene: TRBV5-4
d_gene: TRBD1
j_gene: TRBJ2-7
abundance: NA
CDR3aa: CASRRDRGAEEQYF
CDR3nt: TGTGCCAGCAGACGGGACAGGGGAGCAGAAGAGCAGTACTTC

v_gene: TRBV10-3
d_gene: TRBD1
j_gene: TRBJ1-1
abundance: few
CDR3aa: CAISSGTGGAGSFF
CDR3nt: TGTGCCATCAGTAGCGGGACAGGGGGCGCCGGGTCTTTCTTT

v_gene: TRBV11-2
d_gene: NA
j_gene: TRBJ2-1
abundance: NA
CDR3aa: CASRTPGLARNEQFF
CDR3nt: TGTGCCAGCAGGACCCCAGGCCTAGCCCGGAATGAGCAGTTCTTC

v_gene: TRBV13
d_gene: TRBD2
j_gene: TRBJ2-3
abundance: NA
CDR3aa: CASSSGTSGITDTQYF
CDR3nt: TGTGCCAGCAGCTCGGGGACTAGCGGGATTACAGATACGCAGTATTTT

v_gene: TRBV7-2
d_gene: TRBD2
j_gene: TRBJ2-5
abundance: NA
CDR3aa: CASSLRGGKETQYF
CDR3nt: TGTGCCAGCAGCTTACGGGGGGGGAAGGAGACCCAGTACTTC

v_gene: TRBV30
d_gene: NA
j_gene: TRBJ2-7
abundance: once
CDR3aa: CAWSEMWSSYEQYF
CDR3nt: TGTGCCTGGAGTGAAATGTGGAGCTCCTACGAGCAGTACTTC

v_gene: TRBV9
d_gene: NA
j_gene: TRBJ2-7
abundance: NA
CDR3aa: CASSVGSSGGSEQYF
CDR3nt: TGTGCCAGCAGCGTAGGGTCGTCCGGAGGTTCCGAGCAGTACTTC

v_gene: TRBV20-1
d_gene: NA
j_gene: TRBJ2-7
abundance: NA
CDR3aa: CSAKDQYEQYF
CDR3nt: TGCAGTGCTAAAGATCAATACGAGCAGTACTTC

v_gene: TRBV10-3
d_gene: TRBD1
j_gene: TRBJ2-7
abundance: NA
CDR3aa: CAISDPGQGAGEQYF
CDR3nt: TGTGCCATCAGTGACCCGGGACAGGGTGCTGGCGAGCAGTACTTC

v_gene: TRBV27
d_gene: TRBD2
j_gene: TRBJ2-7
abundance: NA
CDR3aa: CASSFWGGEQYF
CDR3nt: TGTGCCAGCAGTTTTTGGGGGGGCGAGCAGTACTTC

v_gene: TRBV7-9
d_gene: NA
j_gene: TRBJ2-7
abundance: NA
CDR3aa: CASSFAKANEQYF
CDR3nt: TGTGCCAGCAGCTTCGCGAAAGCCAACGAGCAGTACTTC

v_gene: TRBV5-1
d_gene: TRBD2
j_gene: TRBJ2-1
abundance: once
CDR3aa: CASSLDLAGDNEQFF
CDR3nt: TGCGCCAGCAGCTTGGACCTAGCGGGAGACAATGAGCAGTTCTTC

v_gene: TRBV4-2
d_gene: NA
j_gene: TRBJ2-2
abundance: few
CDR3aa: CASSQTEEGTGELFF
CDR3nt: TGTGCCAGCAGCCAGACAGAGGAGGGTACCGGGGAGCTGTTTTTT

v_gene: TRBV2
d_gene: NA
j_gene: TRBJ2-3
abundance: NA
CDR3aa: CASQEPLTQYF
CDR3nt: TGTGCCAGCCAAGAGCCGCTTACGCAGTATTTT

v_gene: TRBV18
d_gene: TRBD2
j_gene: TRBJ2-7
abundance: NA
CDR3aa: CASSPIAGVSYEQYF
CDR3nt: TGTGCCAGCTCACCAATAGCGGGTGTTTCCTACGAGCAGTACTTC

v_gene: TRBV7-9
d_gene: NA
j_gene: TRBJ1-1
abundance: few
CDR3aa: CASSLVTAPNTEAFF
CDR3nt: TGTGCCAGCAGCTTAGTGACAGCCCCGAACACTGAAGCTTTCTTT

v_gene: TRBV4-2
d_gene: TRBD2
j_gene: TRBJ2-2
abundance: NA
CDR3aa: CASSQDPLAGFANTGELFF
CDR3nt: TGTGCCAGCAGCCAAGATCCACTAGCGGGGTTCGCGAACACCGGGGAGCTGTTTTTT

v_gene: TRBV4-2
d_gene: NA
j_gene: TRBJ2-1
abundance: once
CDR3aa: CASSQVSGYEQFF
CDR3nt: TGTGCCAGCAGCCAAGTTTCGGGGTATGAGCAGTTCTTC

v_gene: TRBV6-6
d_gene: TRBD1
j_gene: TRBJ2-7
abundance: few
CDR3aa: CASSYPTGYYEQYF
CDR3nt: TGTGCCAGCAGTTACCCGACAGGGTACTACGAGCAGTACTTC